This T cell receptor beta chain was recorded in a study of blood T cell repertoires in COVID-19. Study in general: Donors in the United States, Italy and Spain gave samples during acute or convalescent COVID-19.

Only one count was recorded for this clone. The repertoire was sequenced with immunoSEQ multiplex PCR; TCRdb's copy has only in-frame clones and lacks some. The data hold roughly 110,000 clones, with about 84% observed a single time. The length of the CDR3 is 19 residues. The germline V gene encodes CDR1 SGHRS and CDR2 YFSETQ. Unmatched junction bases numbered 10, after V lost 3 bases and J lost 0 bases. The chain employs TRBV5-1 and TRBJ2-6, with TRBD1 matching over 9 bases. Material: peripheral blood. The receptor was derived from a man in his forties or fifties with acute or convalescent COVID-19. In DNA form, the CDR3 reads TGCGCCAGCAGCTATTCATCGGGACAGGGTATCTCTGGGGCCAACGTCCTGACTTTC. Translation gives CASSYSSGQGISGANVLTF. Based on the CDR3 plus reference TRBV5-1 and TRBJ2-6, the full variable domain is KAGVTQTPRYLIKTRGQQVTLSCSPISGHRSVSWYQQTPGQGLQFLFEYFSETQRNKGNFPGRFSGRQFSNSRSEMNVSTLELGDSALYLCASSYSSGQGISGANVLTFGAGSRLTVL.